This T cell receptor beta chain comes out of a study of blood T cell repertoires in COVID-19. The wider study: The origin of the acute and convalescent COVID-19 samples was the United States, Italy and Spain. Sources were T cells, B-cell-depleted T cells, or PBMCs; the material itself was cDNA or gDNA.

CDR1 and CDR2 from the germline V gene are SQVTM and ANQGSEA. CDR3 length equals 17 residues. The ends lost 4 bases at V and 5 bases at J; junction bases unmatched: 15. Original handling: Amplification with reference gene primers provided the estimates of nucleated cell counts. Using immunoSEQ multiplex PCR, the repertoire was profiled, and TCRdb retains in-frame clones only, with some absent. The D gene and trimming were derived from the DNA, and the V and J assignments and clone size from that table. This sample carries a few hundred thousand clones, roughly 85% of them seen once, and the ten largest clones take roughly 3.2%.

The sequencing sample was made of peripheral blood. The source is a woman aged 18-29 years with acute or convalescent COVID-19. The V gene is TRBV29-1, the J gene TRBJ2-2; 8 bases align to TRBD1. This CDR3 is CSVGSPTGTGGTGELFF. CDR3 sequence (DNA): TGCAGCGTTGGATCCCCGACCGGGACAGGTGGGACCGGGGAGCTGTTTTTT.